This T cell receptor (beta chain) is from a study of shared T cell receptors in the human thymus. Clones were read by immunoSEQ multiplex PCR, and TCRdb kept only the in-frame ones, dropping some. The data contain 700,000 to 750,000 clones, 70% to 90% of them singletons. V was pared by 3 bases and J by 4 bases, with 18 bases between. Germline V gives CDR1 KGHSH, CDR2 LQKENI. The CDR3 consists of 16 residues. In addition, the sample was reused for a study of human thymus T cells. That paper adds: Obtained as resections during corrective heart surgery, the thymus tissue was then studied.

Sequenced sample: thymocytes. The receptor was isolated from a girl less than two years old with a congenital heart defect. V usage is TRBV18 and J usage is TRBJ1-2; weak D call: TRBD1 (6 bases). CDR3 nucleotides: TGTGCCAGCTCACCCTATTCCCGGACAGTGATCTATGGCTACACCTTC. This codes for CASSPYSRTVIYGYTF.